The 12 T cell receptor beta chains below all came from one sample that was sequenced in a study of identical twins. One entry per CDR3 protein, called by TCRdb with MiXCR from the 5' RACE reads. Of about 520,000 distinct CDR3 sequences listed, roughly a fifth were seen once; the top ten hold under 0.95%. This sample was shared with a second study, whose subject was T cells expressing NK-cell markers.

The sequencing input was CD4+ T cells sorted from blood. These receptors originate from a woman aged 18-35 years in good health.

This clonotype occurred a few times. The chain's CDR3 is CATSRDPRAQETQYF. In DNA form, the CDR3 reads TGTGCCACCAGCAGAGATCCCAGGGCCCAAGAGACCCAGTACTTC. The gene calls are TRBV15 and TRBJ2-5; D may be TRBD1 (5 bases). The CDR3 length is 15 residues. Germline-derived CDR1 and CDR2 are LNHNV and YYDKDF (reference sequence). Trimming pared 0 bases from V and 1 base from J, leaving 9 bases between.

The J gene is TRBJ1-2, the V gene TRBV11-2; TRBD1 agrees at 7 bases. The CDR3 length is 13 residues. Germline trimming cut 2 bases from V and 7 bases from J; bases unmatched to any gene: 4. Germline CDR1 reads SGHAT; CDR2 reads FQNNGV. The CDR3 protein is CASSLRPGGGYTF. CDR3 nucleotides: TGTGCCAGCAGCTTACGGCCAGGGGGTGGCTACACCTTC.

In this sample, this clonotype turned up a few times. The chain uses TRBV7-9 and TRBJ2-7; 9 positions match TRBD2. CDR3 length: 14 amino acids. Germline values: CDR1 SEHNR, CDR2 FQNEAQ (reference sequence). V shed 6 bases, J shed 5 bases, and the junction held 8 bases outside the gene matches. This CDR3 is CASRGAGGPNEQYF. CDR3 in DNA: TGTGCCAGCAGGGGTGCGGGGGGGCCTAACGAGCAGTACTTC.

The chain joins TRBV27 to TRBJ2-2; possibly TRBD1 for D (7 bases). Germline V gene data show CDR1 as MNHEY and CDR2 as SMNVEV (reference sequence). V dropped 5 bases and J dropped 0 bases, with 10 bases sitting between them. The CDR3 totals 15 residues. The CDR3 coding sequence is TGTGCCAGCAGTGGCGGGACAGCGAACACCGGGGAGCTGTTTTTT. This gives the protein CASSGGTANTGELFF.

The chain's CDR3 is CASRYSQTGGNEKLFF. CDR3 DNA sequence: TGTGCAAGTCGCTATTCCCAGACAGGAGGTAATGAAAAACTGTTTTTT. V gene TRBV12-2 combines with J gene TRBJ1-4; the table's TRBD1 call for D was not verified on the DNA. TRBV12-2 is tagged as a pseudogene. CDR3 length: 16 amino acids.

The sample holds a few counts of this clonotype. V and J are TRBV12-3 or TRBV12-4 and TRBJ2-2; 10 nucleotides match TRBD2. The CDR3 covers 16 residues. J lost 3 bases, V lost 5 bases, and 6 bases had no gene match. The DNA of the CDR3 is TGTGCCAGCAGTGCGCTAGCGGGAGCGTACACCGGGGAGCTGTTTTTT. This translates into CASSALAGAYTGELFF.

J is TRBJ1-2 and V is TRBV5-1; D unresolved. This CDR3 region has 13 residues. Trimming shortened V by 3 bases and J by 8 bases, and 14 bases separated the two germline ends. CDR1 is SGHRS and CDR2 is YFSETQ in the germline V gene. As DNA, the CDR3 is TGCGCCAGCAGCTCGGCCCCGCGCAACGGCTACACCTTC. Protein sequence: CASSSAPRNGYTF. The variable domain in full, with the rest retrieved from reference TRBV5-1 and TRBJ1-2, is KAGVTQTPRYLIKTRGQQVTLSCSPISGHRSVSWYQQTPGQGLQFLFEYFSETQRNKGNFPGRFSGRQFSNSRSEMNVSTLELGDSALYLCASSSAPRNGYTFGSGTRLTVV.

The chain recombines TRBV11-3 with TRBJ2-5; D gene uncertain. The ends were cut back, 3 bases at V and 5 bases at J, with 10 bases in the middle. Germline lookup yields CDR1 SGHNT and CDR2 YENEEA. The length of the CDR3 is 13 residues. The CDR3: CASSFPRFETQYF. The CDR3 nucleotides are TGTGCCAGCAGCTTCCCCAGGTTTGAGACCCAGTACTTC. Full variable domain (remainder filled in from reference TRBV11-3 and TRBJ2-5): EAGVVQSPRYKIIEKKQPVAFWCNPISGHNTLYWYLQNLGQGPELLIRYENEEAVDDSQLPKDRFSAERLKGVDSTLKIQPAELGDSAVYLCASSFPRFETQYFGPGTRLLVL.

This chain joins TRBV5-1 and TRBJ2-5, with TRBD2 identical over 8 bases. The CDR3 contains 17 residues. J lost 4 bases, V lost 2 bases, and 13 bases had no gene match. Germline lookup yields CDR1 SGHRS and CDR2 YFSETQ. Here the CDR3 reads CASSFWTSGSGPETQYF. CDR3 nucleotide sequence: TGCGCCAGCAGCTTTTGGACCAGCGGGAGTGGCCCAGAGACCCAGTACTTC.

The chain employs TRBV18 and TRBJ2-1; TRBD1 matches at 9 bases. Trimming at V came to 10 bases and at J to 7 bases, leaving 11 bases not matched to a gene. Germline V gene lookup returns CDR1 KGHSH and CDR2 LQKENI. This CDR3 comprises 14 residues. The CDR3 DNA is TGTGCCACCTCCCAGGGACAGGGACTTAATGAGCAGTTCTTC. Residues: CATSQGQGLNEQFF.

The V call is TRBV20-1, the J call TRBJ1-2; D is possibly TRBD1 (6 bases). V dropped 3 bases and J dropped 4 bases, with 9 bases sitting between them. CDR1 is DFQATT and CDR2 is SNEGSKA in the germline V gene (reference sequence). The CDR3 extends over 12 amino acids. CDR3 loop: CSARFRGYGYTF. As DNA, the CDR3 is TGCAGTGCTAGGTTCAGGGGCTATGGCTACACCTTC.

V and J are TRBV30 and TRBJ2-7, with D perhaps TRBD1 or TRBD2 (5 bases each). The germline V gene encodes CDR1 GTSNPN and CDR2 SVGIG (reference sequence). Trimming stripped 7 bases from V and 5 bases from J, with 21 bases between. The CDR3 is 14 amino acids. This CDR3 reads CALRTGPFSHEQYF. The CDR3 DNA is TGTGCCTTGAGGACGGGACCTTTTTCCCACGAGCAGTACTTC. The full variable domain, with the rest looked up from reference TRBV30 and TRBJ2-7, is SQTIHQWPATLVQPVGSPLSLECTVEGTSNPNLYWYRQAAGRGLQLLFYSVGIGQISSEVPQNLSASRPQDRQFILSSKKLLLSDSGFYLCALRTGPFSHEQYFGPGTRLTVT.